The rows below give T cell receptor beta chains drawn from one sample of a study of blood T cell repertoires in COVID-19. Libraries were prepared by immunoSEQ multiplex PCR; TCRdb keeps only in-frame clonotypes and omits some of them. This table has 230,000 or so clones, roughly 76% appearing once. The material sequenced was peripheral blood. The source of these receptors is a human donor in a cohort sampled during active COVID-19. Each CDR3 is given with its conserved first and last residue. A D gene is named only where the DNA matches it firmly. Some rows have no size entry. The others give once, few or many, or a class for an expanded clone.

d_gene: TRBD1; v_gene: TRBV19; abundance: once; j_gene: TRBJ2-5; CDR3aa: CASSLGRGETQYF; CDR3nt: TGTGCCAGTAGTCTAGGCAGGGGGGAGACCCAGTACTTC
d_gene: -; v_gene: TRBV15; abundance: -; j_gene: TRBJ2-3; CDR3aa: CATSRVKTLTDTQYF; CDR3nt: TGTGCCACCAGCAGAGTGAAGACTCTTACAGATACGCAGTATTTT
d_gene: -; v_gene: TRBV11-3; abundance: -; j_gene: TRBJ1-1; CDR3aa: CASSLGRDTEAFF; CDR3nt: TGTGCCAGCAGCTTGGGGAGGGACACTGAAGCTTTCTTT
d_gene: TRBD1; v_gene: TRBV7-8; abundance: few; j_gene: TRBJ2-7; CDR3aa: CASSLAGGNEQYF; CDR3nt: TGTGCCAGCAGCTTAGCAGGGGGCAACGAGCAGTACTTC
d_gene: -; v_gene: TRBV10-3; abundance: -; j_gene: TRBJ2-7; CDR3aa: CAISGSGKLDYEQYF; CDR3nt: TGTGCCATCAGCGGATCCGGGAAATTAGACTACGAGCAGTACTTC
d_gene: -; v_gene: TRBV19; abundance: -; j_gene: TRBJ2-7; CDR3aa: CASSMRGQIPYEQYF; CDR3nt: TGTGCCAGTAGTATGCGGGGACAGATTCCTTACGAGCAGTACTTC
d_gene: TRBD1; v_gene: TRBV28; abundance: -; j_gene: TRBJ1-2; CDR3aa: CASSLPATGTAYGYTF; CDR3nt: TGTGCCAGCAGTTTACCAGCGACCGGGACAGCCTATGGCTACACCTTC
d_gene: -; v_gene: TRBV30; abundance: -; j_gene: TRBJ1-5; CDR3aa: CAWSGTYPNQPQHF; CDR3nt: TGTGCCTGGAGCGGGACATATCCGAATCAGCCCCAGCATTTT
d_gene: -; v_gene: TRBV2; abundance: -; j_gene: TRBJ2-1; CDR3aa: CASSPILSESSYNEQFF; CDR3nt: TGTGCCAGCTCCCCCATATTAAGCGAGAGCTCCTACAATGAGCAGTTCTTC
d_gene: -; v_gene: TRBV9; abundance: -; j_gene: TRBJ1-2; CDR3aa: CASSVGSSDSNYGYTF; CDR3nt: TGTGCCAGCAGCGTAGGTTCGTCTGACTCTAACTATGGCTACACCTTC
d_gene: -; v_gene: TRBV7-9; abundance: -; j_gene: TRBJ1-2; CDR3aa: CASSLLLGMGQDF; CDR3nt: TGTGCCAGCAGCTTATTGCTCGGCATGGGGCAGGACTTC
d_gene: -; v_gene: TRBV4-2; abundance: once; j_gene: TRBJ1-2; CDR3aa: CASSQDGTETNYGYTF; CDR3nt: TGTGCCAGCAGCCAAGATGGTACAGAGACTAACTATGGCTACACCTTC
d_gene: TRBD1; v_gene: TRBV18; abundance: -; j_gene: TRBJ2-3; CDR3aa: CASSPQTGGTDTQYF; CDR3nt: TGTGCCAGCTCACCCCAGACAGGGGGCACAGATACGCAGTATTTT
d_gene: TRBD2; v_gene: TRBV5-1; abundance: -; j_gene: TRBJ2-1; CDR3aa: CASSSGLAGSNEQFF; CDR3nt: TGCGCCAGCAGCTCCGGACTAGCGGGTTCCAATGAGCAGTTCTTC
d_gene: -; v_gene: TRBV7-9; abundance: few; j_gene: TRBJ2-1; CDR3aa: CASAWGLAAAREQFF; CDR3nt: TGTGCCAGCGCTTGGGGGCTAGCGGCAGCCCGCGAGCAGTTCTTC
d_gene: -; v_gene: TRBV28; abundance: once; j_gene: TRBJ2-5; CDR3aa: CASSSPSSPTETQYF; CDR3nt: TGTGCCAGCAGTTCCCCTTCTAGCCCCACGGAGACCCAGTACTTC
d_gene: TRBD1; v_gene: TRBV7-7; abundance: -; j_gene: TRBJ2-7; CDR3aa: CASSPPGQTYEQYF; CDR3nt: TGTGCCAGCAGCCCCCCGGGACAGACCTACGAGCAGTACTTC
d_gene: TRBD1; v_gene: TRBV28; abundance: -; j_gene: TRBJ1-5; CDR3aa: CASRIDTGGGYQPQHF; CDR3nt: TGTGCCAGCAGGATTGATACAGGGGGCGGATATCAGCCCCAGCATTTT
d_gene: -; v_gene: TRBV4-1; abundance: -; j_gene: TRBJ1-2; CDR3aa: CASSQEPTYYGYTF; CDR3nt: TGCGCCAGCAGCCAAGAGCCTACCTACTATGGCTACACCTTC
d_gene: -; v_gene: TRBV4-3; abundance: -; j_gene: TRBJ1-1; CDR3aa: CASSQEWGRGEAFF; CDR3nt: TGCGCCAGCAGCCAAGAGTGGGGAAGGGGTGAAGCTTTCTTT
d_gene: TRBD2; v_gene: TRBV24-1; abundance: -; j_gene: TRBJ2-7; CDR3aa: CATSGDGSGAYEQYF; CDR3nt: TGTGCCACCAGTGGGGATGGTAGCGGGGCCTACGAGCAGTACTTC
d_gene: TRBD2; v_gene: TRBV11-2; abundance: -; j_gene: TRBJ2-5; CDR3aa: CASSPGTSKWETQYF; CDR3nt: TGTGCCAGCAGCCCTGGGACTAGTAAATGGGAGACCCAGTACTTC
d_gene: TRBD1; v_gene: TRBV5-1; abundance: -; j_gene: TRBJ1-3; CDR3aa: CASSLWTGAGNTIYF; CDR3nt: TGCGCCAGCAGCTTATGGACAGGGGCTGGAAACACCATATATTTT
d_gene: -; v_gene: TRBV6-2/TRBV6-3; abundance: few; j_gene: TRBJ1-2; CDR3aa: CASSYGTLGGYTF; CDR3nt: TGTGCCAGCAGTTACGGGACTTTAGGGGGCTACACCTTC
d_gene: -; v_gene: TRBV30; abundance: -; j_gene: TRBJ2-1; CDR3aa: CAWRAPRGRYNEQFF; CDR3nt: TGTGCCTGGAGAGCCCCCAGGGGCCGGTACAATGAGCAGTTCTTC
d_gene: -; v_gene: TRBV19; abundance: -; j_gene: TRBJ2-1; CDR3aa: CASSSHPTYNEQFF; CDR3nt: TGTGCCAGCTCAAGCCATCCCACTTACAATGAGCAGTTCTTC
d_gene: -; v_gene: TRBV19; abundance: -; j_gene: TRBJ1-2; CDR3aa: CASSRVNYGYTF; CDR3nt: TGTGCCAGTAGTAGAGTAAACTATGGCTACACCTTC
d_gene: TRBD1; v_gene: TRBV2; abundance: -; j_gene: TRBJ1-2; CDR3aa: CASSGSGGPLNYGYTF; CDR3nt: TGTGCCAGCAGTGGTTCAGGGGGCCCTCTTAACTATGGCTACACCTTC
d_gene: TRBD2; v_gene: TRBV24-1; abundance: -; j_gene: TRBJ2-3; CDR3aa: CATSGLAGGDTQYF; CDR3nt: TGTGCCACTTCCGGACTAGCGGGAGGAGATACGCAGTATTTT
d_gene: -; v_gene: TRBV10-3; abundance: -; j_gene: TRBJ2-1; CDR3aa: CAISHTGGMDNEQFF; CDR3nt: TGTGCCATCAGCCACACGGGTGGCATGGACAATGAGCAGTTCTTC
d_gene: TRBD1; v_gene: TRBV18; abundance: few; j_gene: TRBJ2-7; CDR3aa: CASSPDRGNYEQYF; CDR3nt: TGTGCCAGCTCACCGGACAGGGGGAATTACGAGCAGTACTTC
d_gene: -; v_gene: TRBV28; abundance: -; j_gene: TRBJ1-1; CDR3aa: CASLGLSNTEAFF; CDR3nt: TGTGCCAGCCTCGGACTGTCGAACACTGAAGCTTTCTTT
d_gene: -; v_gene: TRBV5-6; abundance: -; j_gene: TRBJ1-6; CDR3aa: CASSLPGGYNSPLHF; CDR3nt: TGTGCCAGCAGCTTGCCCGGGGGGTATAATTCACCCCTCCACTTT